This T cell receptor (beta chain) was profiled in a study of shared clonotypes between healthy human individuals. Study as a whole: The donor group consisted of two women and three men, aged 18 to 49.

This CDR3 region has 16 residues. Trimming took 3 bases from V and 2 from J, leaving 14 bases between them. Germline V gives CDR1 SGHTA, CDR2 FQGNSA. To note about this clone: Its antigen is currently unknown.

General study findings and limits: It was expected that sequencing depth would affect clonotype sharing among donors. Limitation of the genetic and exposure-history diversity represented came from the few donors.

In the original processing: Filtering was not the same, since immunoSEQ gave junction-only sequences without quality scores. The assay was immunoSEQ multiplex PCR, and TCRdb's table has in-frame clones only and misses some. V, J and clone size are those of that table, while D and trimming were read from the DNA. This table has around 1.5 million clones, 95% to 99% appearing once. The sequenced sample was naive CD4+ T cells sorted from blood. Subset: CD45RA+ positively selected. This chain joins TRBV7-2 and TRBJ2-1, with D unresolved. The TCR sequence derives from a man younger than 40 in good health. CDR3 amino acids: CASSFRALGTYNEQFF. Here the CDR3 DNA reads TGTGCCAGCAGCTTCCGGGCTCTGGGGACCTACAATGAGCAGTTCTTC.